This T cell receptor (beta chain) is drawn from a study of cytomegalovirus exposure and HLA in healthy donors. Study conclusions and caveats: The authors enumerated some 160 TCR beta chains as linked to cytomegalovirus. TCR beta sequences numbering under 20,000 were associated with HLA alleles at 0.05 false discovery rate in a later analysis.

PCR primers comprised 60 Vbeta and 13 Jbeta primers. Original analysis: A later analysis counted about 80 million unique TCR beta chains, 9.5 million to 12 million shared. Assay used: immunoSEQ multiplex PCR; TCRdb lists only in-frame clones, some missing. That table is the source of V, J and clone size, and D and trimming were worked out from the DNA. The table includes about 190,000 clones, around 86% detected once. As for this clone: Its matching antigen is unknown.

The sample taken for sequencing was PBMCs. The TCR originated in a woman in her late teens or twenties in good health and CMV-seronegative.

CDR3 DNA: TGTGCCACCAGCAAGAGCGGGAGGATCGCCTACAATGAGCAGTTCTTC. Its translation is CATSKSGRIAYNEQFF. This chain connects TRBV15 to TRBJ2-1; 9 bases match TRBD2. With V trimmed by 4 bases and J by 2 bases, 6 bases remained unmatched. Looked up from germline, CDR1 is LNHNV and CDR2 is YYDKDF (reference sequence). This CDR3 has 16 residues.